This T cell receptor (beta chain) was captured in a study of vaccination and CD4 T cells after COVID-19. With the Oncomine TCR Beta short-read assay, DNA from cultured CD4+ T cells was sequenced. Using the QIAamp micro DNA kit, genomic DNA was extracted from the CD4+ T cells that had been cultured. Each CDR3 protein gets one entry after TCRdb re-called the PCR reads with MiXCR. In the table there are about 3,000 distinct CDR3 sequences, approximately 22% of which are singletons. Study-wide results and caveats: Nearly all convalescent vaccine-specific clones, 304 of 307, recognized only SARS-CoV-2 spike. Convalescent patients showed a median about 90% of reactive clones that were seen only post-vaccination.

The treatment denotes: roughly 11-day PBMC culture with coronavirus spike peptide pools or control peptides (ViraFEST assay). For ViraFEST, peptide pools expanded antigen-specific T cells, after which the TCRs were sequenced. On this clonotype itself: Antigen specificity is unknown.

The CDR3 is made up of 16 amino acids. The J segment lost 8 bases and the V segment lost 0 bases, leaving 8 bases of the junction unmatched. Germline assignment: CDR1 MGHRA and CDR2 YSYEKL. The chain recombines TRBV4-1 with TRBJ1-4, with 8 bases lining up with TRBD1. The sample taken for sequencing was CD4+ T cells from blood, cultured in vitro. The TCR was taken from a human donor who had recovered from COVID-19. The CDR3: CASSQDGQGAEEKLFF. The DNA of the CDR3 is TGCGCCAGCAGCCAAGATGGGCAGGGGGCCGAGGAAAAACTGTTTTTT.